There are many counts of the clone carrying this TCR beta chain. Its antigen is undetermined. MiXCR, run by TCRdb on the reads, gives a single entry per CDR3 protein. The sample carries about 920,000 distinct CDR3 sequences, more than 25% recorded once. The germline V and J ends were trimmed by 1 base and 2 bases, with 12 bases remaining between them. Germline CDR1 reads SGHTA; CDR2 reads FQGNSA. The CDR3 has 17 amino acids. The sample comes from a study of T cell repertoires in cytomegalovirus infection. Study-wide background: Indications came from public TCR beta signatures; they pointed to CMV infection and to a matching HLA type.

Study results and limitations: In two of eight donors, the top clonotype was HLA-C-restricted CMV-specific.

This clonotype was obtained from a human donor in good health (CMV status not recorded). Some clones in this sample may be carry-over from other donors' samples. This chain connects TRBV7-2 to TRBJ2-6; D might be TRBD1 (6 bases). The sequencing used cultured CD8+ T cells from PBMCs, collected from culture after CMV antigen stimulation. The CDR3 DNA reads TGTGCCAGCAGCTTAGAATGGGGGCCTGCTGGGGCCAACGTCCTGACTTTC. It specifies CASSLEWGPAGANVLTF.